This entry lists 25 T cell receptor beta chains sequenced from one sample in a study of blood T cell repertoires in COVID-19. TCRdb's table, derived via immunoSEQ multiplex PCR, lists solely in-frame clones and lacks some. The table has approximately 10,000 clones, 70% to 80% seen once. The source material was peripheral blood. The source of these receptors is a human donor in a cohort sampled during active COVID-19.

About this clone itself: A junction end diverges from the germline sequence, so it may reflect a read error. J is TRBJ1-1 and V is TRBV19; no clear D. This CDR3 is built from 13 residues. Germline-derived CDR1 and CDR2 are LNHDA and SQIVND (reference sequence). Here the CDR3 reads CASSIDEELRRIF. The CDR3 region has the DNA TGTGCCAGTAGTATAGATGAGGAGCTGCGAAGGATCTTT.

This chain joins TRBV29-1 and TRBJ2-7, with TRBD1 matching 8 bases. The CDR3 spans 13 residues. J lost 4 bases, V lost 7 bases, and 9 bases had no gene match. CDR1 and CDR2 from the germline V gene are SQVTM and ANQGSEA. For the CDR3, the DNA is TGCAGCGCCCGAGGGACAGGACAGTACGAGCAGTACTTC. Encoded protein: CSARGTGQYEQYF.

The chain recombines TRBV2 with TRBJ1-1; perhaps TRBD1 as D (5 bases). The CDR3 has 12 amino acids. Deletions cut 6 bases from V and 8 bases from J, with 13 bases between. CDR1 SNHLY and CDR2 FYNNEI come from the germline V gene. The CDR3, as DNA: TGTGCCAGCAGCAGGAGACGGGGGGAAGCTTTCTTT. Protein product: CASSRRRGEAFF.

The chain is built from TRBV19 and TRBJ1-2, with D perhaps matching TRBD1 (6 bases). V lost 7 bases and J 3 bases, leaving 18 bases between the germline ends. Germline CDR1 reads LNHDA; CDR2 reads SQIVND (reference sequence). CDR3 length: 15 residues. The DNA for the CDR3 is TGTGCCAGTAATCAGTTTACAGGGACGGACTATGGCTACACCTTC. Residues: CASNQFTGTDYGYTF.

The gene calls are TRBV6-5 and TRBJ1-1; a possible D gene is TRBD1 (5 bases). With 6 bases removed from V and 1 base from J, the gap between germline ends came to 9 bases. Germline V gene sequence: CDR1 MNHEY, CDR2 SVGAGI. CDR3 length: 13 residues. The CDR3 spells CASRFTGNTEAFF. CDR3 DNA: TGTGCCAGCAGGTTTACAGGGAACACTGAAGCTTTCTTT.

The chain links TRBV9 to TRBJ2-7, with a tentative D call TRBD1 (7 bases). The CDR3 totals 17 residues. The germline V gene has CDR1 SGDLS and CDR2 YYNGEE. V was clipped by 0 bases and J by 6 bases, with 22 bases between them. CDR3 in DNA: TGTGCCAGCAGCGTAGACCCGGAGGGGGCCCTAAAGGCCGAGCAGTACTTC. This sequence encodes CASSVDPEGALKAEQYF.

V usage is TRBV2 and J usage is TRBJ2-2; tentative D call: TRBD1 (6 bases). This CDR3 is built from 14 residues. Germline V CDR1 and CDR2: SNHLY, FYNNEI. V dropped 2 bases and J dropped 6 bases, with 10 bases sitting between them. DNA of the CDR3: TGTGCCAGCAGTGAATGGGGGCGCTCCGGGGAGCTGTTTTTT. This encodes CASSEWGRSGELFF.

This sequence joins TRBV2 and TRBJ1-1, with D unresolved. Germline loops: CDR1 SNHLY, CDR2 FYNNEI. The CDR3 covers 11 residues. V gave up 4 bases and J gave up 3 bases, with 3 bases separating them. The CDR3 nucleotides are TGTGCCAGCAGTGTCTACACTGAAGCTTTCTTT. It codes for CASSVYTEAFF.

The chain combines TRBV9 with TRBJ2-5, with 13 bases matching TRBD2. The CDR3 is made up of 16 amino acids. CDR1 is SGDLS, CDR2 YYNGEE, per germline. Trimming took 3 bases from V and 4 from J; bases not matched to a gene: 6. CDR3 protein: CASSARLAGGLETQYF. CDR3 in DNA: TGTGCCAGCAGCGCAAGACTAGCGGGGGGCCTAGAGACCCAGTACTTC.

The chain carries TRBV6-5 and TRBJ2-7; D perhaps matches TRBD2 (5 bases). The CDR3 runs to 13 residues. In germline, CDR1 is MNHEY, CDR2 SVGAGI. Trimming took off 0 bases at V and 12 bases at J, with 15 bases between the two ends. CDR3 sequence (DNA): TGTGCCAGCAGTTACTCGAGGGAGAGACTTCGGTACTTC. Translating it yields CASSYSRERLRYF.

The chain is built from TRBV30 and TRBJ2-3; D remains unclear. There are 9 residues in the CDR3. The V gene's germline CDR1 is GTSNPN and CDR2 SVGIG (reference sequence). CDR3 sequence: CPAWDTQYF. The CDR3 DNA sequence: TGTCCTGCGTGGGATACGCAGTATTTT.

The chain links TRBV6-5 to TRBJ1-4; D is possibly TRBD1 (5 bases). Per the germline V gene, CDR1 is MNHEY and CDR2 is SVGAGI. Trimming shortened V by 7 bases and J by 3 bases, and 15 bases separated the two germline ends. This CDR3 spans 15 amino acids. This CDR3 reads CASKGRSGANEKLFF. CDR3 nucleotides: TGTGCCAGCAAGGGTCGGTCGGGGGCTAATGAAAAACTGTTTTTT.

This chain connects TRBV6-6 to TRBJ1-2, with 11 bases aligning to TRBD1. The V gene end was trimmed by 4 bases and the J gene end by 5 bases; junction bases not matched to a gene: 6. Germline-derived CDR1 and CDR2 are MNHNY and SVGAGI (reference sequence). CDR3 length: 15 amino acids. The CDR3: CASSSTDRGQYGYTF. CDR3 bases: TGTGCCAGCAGTTCAACGGACAGGGGGCAATATGGCTACACCTTC.

V is TRBV5-1 and J is TRBJ2-1; a possible D gene is TRBD2 (5 bases). The CDR3 has 17 amino acids. CDR1 is SGHRS, CDR2 YFSETQ, per germline. Trimming took off 1 base at V and 0 bases at J, with 14 bases between the two ends. CDR3 residues: CASSLPVDGLSYNEQFF. CDR3 coding DNA: TGCGCCAGCAGCTTGCCGGTAGACGGACTCTCCTACAATGAGCAGTTCTTC.

The chain has TRBV4-1 and TRBJ2-7, with 9 bases aligning to TRBD2. V trimming: 4 bases; J trimming: 3 bases; junction bases outside the gene matches: 10. This CDR3 has 16 residues. CDR1 and CDR2 (germline): MGHRA, YSYEKL. Here the CDR3 reads CASSPREGPGIYEQYF. The CDR3 nucleotides are TGCGCCAGCAGCCCGCGGGAGGGACCGGGTATCTACGAGCAGTACTTC.

This CDR3 reads CASKGQGIGGYTF. CDR3 sequence (DNA): TGTGCCAGCAAGGGACAGGGAATTGGTGGCTACACCTTC. The chain couples TRBV25-1 to TRBJ1-2; TRBD1 agrees at 9 bases. J was trimmed by 7 bases and V by 7 bases; bases with no gene match: 7. This CDR3 is built from 13 residues. Germline V gives CDR1 MGHDK, CDR2 SYGVNS.

V gene TRBV5-5 combines with J gene TRBJ2-7; unclear D gene. CDR3 length equals 11 residues. Germline-derived CDR1 and CDR2 are SGHKS and YYEKEE (reference sequence). V was cut by 0 bases and J by 6 bases, with 4 bases left in between. The CDR3 protein is CASSLALEQYF. CDR3 coding DNA: TGTGCCAGCAGCTTGGCCCTCGAGCAGTACTTC.

The chain has TRBV28 and TRBJ2-7, with 8 bases aligning to TRBD1. CDR1 and CDR2 (germline): MDHEN, SYDVKM. CDR3 length: 14 amino acids. Trimming removed 10 bases from V and 6 bases from J; junction bases left unmatched: 14. CDR3 residues: CATIRDGQGFEQYF. The CDR3 DNA reads as TGTGCCACCATAAGAGACGGACAGGGCTTCGAGCAGTACTTC.

This clone was counted between two and nine times. CDR3 nucleotide sequence: TGTGCCAGCTCACCTTCGGCCCAGCGTTTGGAGCAGTACTTC. Its translation is CASSPSAQRLEQYF. The chain recombines TRBV18 with TRBJ2-7; D is uncertain. V gave up 3 bases and J gave up 7 bases, with 16 bases separating them. Germline assignment: CDR1 KGHSH and CDR2 LQKENI. The length of the CDR3 is 14 residues.

The chain has TRBV6-2 or TRBV6-3 and TRBJ1-1; TRBD1 matches at 8 bases. The length of the CDR3 is 14 residues. Germline values: CDR1 MNHEY, CDR2 SVGEGT. V lost 6 bases and J lost 3; bases outside the gene matches: 6. CDR3 sequence reads: CASSYTGGDTEAFF. CDR3 bases: TGTGCCAGCAGCTATACAGGGGGGGACACTGAAGCTTTCTTT.

This clone appeared a single time. This CDR3 is CASRGQGFGTGELFF. Written as DNA, the CDR3 is TGTGCCAGCAGAGGACAGGGGTTCGGCACCGGGGAGCTGTTTTTT. This chain uses TRBV6-5 with TRBJ2-2; 9 positions agree with TRBD1. J was trimmed by 4 bases and V by 6 bases; bases with no gene match: 6. The CDR3 length is 15 residues. From germline, CDR1 is MNHEY and CDR2 SVGAGI.

The chain has TRBV7-8 and TRBJ1-2, with 7 bases matching TRBD1. The CDR3 totals 16 residues. V lost 1 base to trimming and J lost 0 bases; unmatched junction nucleotides: 5. Germline V gene lookup returns CDR1 SGHVS and CDR2 FQNEAQ. CDR3 in DNA: TGTGCCAGCAGCTTAGTTACAGGGACAGCTAACTATGGCTACACCTTC. Residues: CASSLVTGTANYGYTF.

CDR3 amino acids: CASSIVRGRTEAFF. CDR3 nucleotide sequence: TGTGCCAGTAGTATAGTCCGGGGGAGGACTGAAGCTTTCTTT. The V gene is TRBV19, the J gene TRBJ1-1, with TRBD1 as a possible D gene (5 bases). The CDR3 covers 14 residues. V was shortened by 1 base and J by 5 bases, with 11 bases between the two germline ends. Per the germline V gene, CDR1 is LNHDA and CDR2 is SQIVND (reference sequence).

The chain carries TRBV9 and TRBJ2-7; 14 nucleotides match TRBD2. The V gene end was trimmed by 4 bases and the J gene end by 7 bases; junction bases not matched to a gene: 19. CDR3 length: 19 amino acids. The germline gives CDR1 SGDLS, CDR2 YYNGEE. This CDR3 reads CASSPRFSGLAGEPLEQYF. CDR3 coding DNA: TGTGCCAGCAGCCCACGATTTTCGGGACTAGCGGGGGAACCCCTGGAGCAGTACTTC.

This chain connects TRBV6-5 to TRBJ2-3, with 8 bases fitting TRBD1. The CDR3 sequence is 13 residues long. J gave up 5 bases and V 7 bases, and 5 bases lay outside the gene matches. Germline assignment: CDR1 MNHEY and CDR2 SVGAGI. In DNA form, the CDR3 reads TGTGCCAGCAACAGGGGGTCCGGAGATACGCAGTATTTT. It translates to CASNRGSGDTQYF.